The next 20 T cell receptor beta chains were all read from a single sample in a study of CD8 T cells in Susac syndrome. cDNA came from approximately 0.5 to 1 ug RNA primed by random hexamers. TCRdb re-called the immunoSEQ multiplex PCR reads through MiXCR, storing one row per CDR3 protein. This table has some 100,000 distinct CDR3 sequences, 85% to 95% appearing once. Material for sequencing was CD8+ T cells from PBMCs. Receptors were obtained from a human donor in good health.

This chain links TRBV7-9 with TRBJ2-3, with D tentatively TRBD1 or TRBD2 (5 bases each). CDR3 length equals 14 residues. Germline V gene lookup returns CDR1 SEHNR and CDR2 FQNEAQ (reference sequence). Trimming left V 5 bases short and J 2 bases short, with 11 bases between. CDR3 nucleotide sequence: TGTGCCAGCAGCGACGAGGGGATCACAGATACGCAGTATTTT. Translating it yields CASSDEGITDTQYF.

The V gene is TRBV7-2, the J gene TRBJ2-5, with 8 bases fitting TRBD2. The V segment lost 2 bases and the J segment 5 bases; nucleotides outside the gene matches: 10. CDR3 size: 16 residues. Germline lookup yields CDR1 SGHTA and CDR2 FQGNSA. CDR3 loop: CASSLPSGTSRETQYF. The CDR3 DNA sequence: TGTGCCAGCAGCTTACCTTCCGGGACTAGTAGGGAGACCCAGTACTTC. Combining the CDR3 with reference TRBV7-2 and TRBJ2-5 gives the whole variable domain GAGVSQSPSNKVTEKGKDVELRCDPISGHTALYWYRQSLGQGLEFLIYFQGNSAPDKSGLPSDRFSAERTGGSVSTLTIQRTQQEDSAVYLCASSLPSGTSRETQYFGPGTRLLVL.

This clonotype was detected a few times. The chain employs TRBV11-2 and TRBJ2-7; weak D call: TRBD1 (5 bases). The CDR3 covers 16 residues. V lost 1 base and J lost 5, with 18 bases in between. In germline, CDR1 is SGHAT, CDR2 FQNNGV. CDR3 amino acids: CASSLATIQGPHEQYF. Here the CDR3 DNA reads TGTGCCAGCAGCTTAGCAACAATTCAGGGTCCCCACGAGCAGTACTTC.

The V gene is TRBV6-2 or TRBV6-3, the J gene TRBJ2-2, with D uncertain. V lost 6 bases to trimming and J lost 0 bases, with 8 bases between them. Per germline, CDR1 MNHEY and CDR2 SVGEGT. The CDR3 is 14 residues long. The CDR3 nucleotides are TGTGCCAGCAGACAAACAGCGAACACCGGGGAGCTGTTTTTT. It codes for CASRQTANTGELFF.

The chain carries TRBV4-1 and TRBJ2-1, with D unclear. V shed 2 bases and J shed 6 bases, with 11 bases lying between them. The CDR3 has 14 residues. The germline gives CDR1 MGHRA, CDR2 YSYEKL. The CDR3 region has the DNA TGCGCCAGCAGCCAAATTACGGCGTCCAATGAGCAGTTCTTC. It encodes CASSQITASNEQFF.

The genes are TRBV10-3 and TRBJ1-1, with D possibly TRBD1 on 5 matching bases. V lost 3 bases to trimming and J lost 2 bases, with 16 bases between them. Germline V gene data show CDR1 as ENHRY and CDR2 as SYGVKD. The CDR3 covers 16 residues. The CDR3 is CAISDSAGRKNTEAFF. The CDR3 nucleotides are TGTGCCATCAGTGATTCGGCAGGGAGGAAAAACACTGAAGCTTTCTTT.

CDR3 protein: CAISGNTGELFF. DNA for the CDR3: TGTGCCATCAGTGGGAACACCGGGGAGCTGTTTTTT. The chain combines TRBV10-3 with TRBJ2-2; D is unclear. This CDR3 has 12 residues. Germline V gene data show CDR1 as ENHRY and CDR2 as SYGVKD. The V end lost 4 bases, the J end lost 1 base, and 1 base lay between the germline ends.

J is TRBJ2-7 and V is TRBV5-4; a weak D match, TRBD2 (6 bases). Germline V gene sequence: CDR1 SGHNT, CDR2 YYREEE (reference sequence). V lost 2 bases and J 5 bases, leaving 14 bases between the germline ends. The CDR3 spans 14 residues. CDR3 amino acids: CASSFGGKSHEQYF. The CDR3 nucleotides read TGTGCCAGCAGCTTCGGCGGGAAATCCCACGAGCAGTACTTC.

This chain uses TRBV20-1 with TRBJ2-2; tentatively, D is TRBD1 or TRBD2 (6 bases each). The CDR3 length is 16 residues. Germline lookup yields CDR1 DFQATT and CDR2 SNEGSKA (reference sequence). V was trimmed by 5 bases and J by 0 bases, leaving 16 bases between them. CDR3 in DNA: TGCAGTGCTCCGGAGGGGGGAAGGGCGAACACCGGGGAGCTGTTTTTT. The encoded protein is CSAPEGGRANTGELFF.

The V call is TRBV12-3 or TRBV12-4, the J call TRBJ2-3; tentative D call: TRBD2 (7 bases). The CDR3 sequence is 14 residues long. Trimming removed 3 bases from V and 6 bases from J, with 13 bases in between. CDR3 loop: CASSLGGGGDTQYF. The CDR3 DNA is TGTGCCAGCAGTTTGGGGGGGGGCGGGGATACGCAGTATTTT.

V usage is TRBV6-2 or TRBV6-3 and J usage is TRBJ2-1; no clear D gene. Deletions cut 6 bases from V and 5 bases from J, with 5 bases between. In germline, CDR1 is MNHEY, CDR2 SVGEGT. This CDR3 region has 11 residues. CDR3 amino acids: CASSRDNEQFF. The CDR3 DNA sequence: TGTGCCAGCAGCCGGGACAATGAGCAGTTCTTC.

The V call is TRBV5-1, the J call TRBJ2-1; the D is unclear. CDR1 and CDR2 (germline): SGHRS, YFSETQ. Trimming left V 5 bases short and J 1 base short, with 13 bases between. CDR3 length equals 15 residues. CDR3 amino acids: CASSIGRGSYNEQFF. The DNA for the CDR3 is TGCGCCAGCAGTATAGGGCGCGGATCCTACAATGAGCAGTTCTTC.

The chain joins TRBV20-1 to TRBJ1-1, with a tentative D call TRBD1 (5 bases). CDR1 and CDR2 from the germline V gene are DFQATT and SNEGSKA (reference sequence). Trimming left V 5 bases short and J 3 bases short, with 13 bases between. The CDR3 is made up of 13 amino acids. DNA for the CDR3: TGCAGTGCTCGGGACTTCGGGGACACTGAAGCTTTCTTT. This codes for CSARDFGDTEAFF.

The rearrangement joins TRBV20-1 to TRBJ1-3; no clear D gene. Germline lookup yields CDR1 DFQATT and CDR2 SNEGSKA (reference sequence). Between the trimmed V and J ends, which lost 6 bases and 0 bases, there was a span of 12 bases. CDR3 length equals 14 residues. Here the CDR3 reads CSAYTPDSGNTIYF. The DNA of the CDR3 is TGCAGTGCCTACACACCGGACTCTGGAAACACCATATATTTT.

V and J are TRBV19 and TRBJ1-5, with D possibly being TRBD1 (6 bases). The germline gives CDR1 LNHDA, CDR2 SQIVND (reference sequence). The germline V and J ends were trimmed by 7 bases and 1 base, with 14 bases remaining between them. The CDR3 is made up of 15 amino acids. The CDR3 here is CASIPRGISNQPQHF. CDR3 in DNA: TGTGCCAGTATCCCCAGGGGTATCAGCAATCAGCCCCAGCATTTT.

V usage is TRBV11-2 and J usage is TRBJ2-3, with 11 bases identical to TRBD2. Germline V lookup: CDR1 SGHAT, CDR2 FQNNGV. Trimming cost V 2 bases and J 5 bases; bases outside gene matches: 3. The CDR3 sequence is 15 residues long. CDR3 coding DNA: TGTGCCAGCAGCTTACTAGCGGGGGGCCAAGATACGCAGTATTTT. Protein product: CASSLLAGGQDTQYF. Using reference TRBV11-2 and TRBJ2-3 for the parts outside the CDR3, the full variable domain is EAGVAQSPRYKIIEKRQSVAFWCNPISGHATLYWYQQILGQGPKLLIQFQNNGVVDDSQLPKDRFSAERLKGVDSTLKIQPAKLEDSAVYLCASSLLAGGQDTQYFGPGTRLTVL.

The chain employs TRBV29-1 and TRBJ2-2; D gene unclear. Trimming removed 0 bases from V and 11 bases from J, with 13 bases in between. Per germline, CDR1 SQVTM and CDR2 ANQGSEA. The CDR3 has 13 amino acids. This CDR3 is CSVEDLFSPELFF. The CDR3 DNA reads TGCAGCGTTGAAGATCTGTTCAGTCCTGAGCTGTTTTTT.

The chain joins TRBV29-1 to TRBJ1-1, with D maybe TRBD1 (5 bases). CDR3 length: 16 amino acids. The V end was cut by 4 bases, the J end by 5 bases, with 23 bases between. CDR1 and CDR2 from the germline V gene are SQVTM and ANQGSEA. The CDR3 coding sequence is TGCAGCGTTGTGGGATTAATTCAGGACAAGGGGACTGAAGCTTTCTTT. This gives the protein CSVVGLIQDKGTEAFF.

V gene TRBV27 combines with J gene TRBJ2-1, with a tentative D call TRBD2 (5 bases). The CDR3 runs 14 residues. Trimming removed 5 bases at V and 10 bases at J, with 18 bases between. Germline V gene data show CDR1 as MNHEY and CDR2 as SMNVEV (reference sequence). The CDR3 region is CASSPPGLPREQFF. The DNA for the CDR3 is TGTGCCAGCAGTCCCCCCGGACTCCCGCGCGAGCAGTTCTTC.

This clonotype was counted a single time. J is TRBJ2-7 and V is TRBV9; 8 bases fit TRBD2. Germline V CDR1 and CDR2: SGDLS, YYNGEE. The CDR3 runs 15 residues. The ends lost 4 bases at V and 1 base at J; junction bases unmatched: 7. CDR3 nucleotide sequence: TGTGCCAGCAGCTTAGGAGGGACTAGGTCCTACGAGCAGTACTTC. This sequence encodes CASSLGGTRSYEQYF.